Described below is a single TCR beta chain sequence and its context. Antigen specificity is unknown. V shed 3 bases and J shed 7 bases, with 18 bases lying between them. The CDR3 extends over 15 amino acids. CDR1 is SNHLY, CDR2 FYNNEI, per germline. The sample is drawn from a study of persistence of HIV-infected CD4 T cells. The libraries were made with immunoSEQ version 4 in survey mode. Sequencing used immunoSEQ multiplex PCR; TCRdb keeps in-frame clones, though not all of them. Found here are tens of thousands of clones, approximately 90% of them singletons; the top ten hold 2.5% to 4%. General observations from the study: TCRbeta richness was lower in CMV- and Gag-responding cells than in anti-CD3/anti-CD28-responding cells.

Cells were stimulated nonspecifically with anti-CD3/anti-CD28 magnetic beads. Responding CD4+ T cells were sorted by upregulation of both CD40 ligand and CD69. This sequence joins TRBV2 and TRBJ1-2; D gene ambiguous. This receptor was taken from an adult woman with HIV who was CMV-seropositive. The source was CD4+ T cells sorted from PBMCs after roughly 18-hour stimulation, collected from a patient who received antiretroviral therapy. This chain's CDR3 is CASSEGLPPIGGYTF. In nucleotides, the CDR3 is TGTGCCAGCAGTGAGGGCCTTCCCCCCATAGGTGGCTACACCTTC.